The 21 T cell receptor beta chains listed next were all sequenced from one sample in a study of blood T cell repertoires in COVID-19. Profiled with immunoSEQ multiplex PCR; TCRdb holds only in-frame clones, not every one. Among 90,000 to 150,000 clones listed, around 90% were seen once. The source material was peripheral blood. These receptor sequences come from a woman in her 50s with active or convalescent COVID-19.

This chain joins TRBV28 and TRBJ1-4; tentative D call: TRBD1 (6 bases). The CDR3 is made up of 14 amino acids. The germline gives CDR1 MDHEN, CDR2 SYDVKM. With 4 bases removed from V and 12 bases from J, the gap between germline ends came to 18 bases. CDR3 protein: CASSWTESVGELFF. Here the CDR3 DNA reads TGTGCCAGCAGTTGGACAGAGAGCGTCGGGGAACTGTTTTTT.

This chain joins TRBV6-2 or TRBV6-3 and TRBJ2-1, with a possible D match to TRBD2 (6 bases). The CDR3 extends over 11 amino acids. The germline V and J ends were trimmed by 4 bases and 12 bases, with 10 bases remaining between them. The germline V gene has CDR1 MNHEY and CDR2 SVGEGT. The CDR3 DNA is TGTGCCAGCAGTTGGGGGGTACGGCAGTTCTTC. Protein: CASSWGVRQFF.

This chain links TRBV2 with TRBJ1-4; 7 bases map to TRBD1. From germline, CDR1 is SNHLY and CDR2 FYNNEI. V trimming: 6 bases; J trimming: 5 bases; junction bases outside the gene matches: 6. CDR3 length equals 14 residues. CDR3 nucleotides: TGTGCCAGCAGGATGGGACAGTCCAATGAAAAACTGTTTTTT. This sequence encodes CASRMGQSNEKLFF.

The J gene is TRBJ2-2, the V gene TRBV6-5; D ambiguous. The CDR3 has 12 residues. Germline V gene lookup returns CDR1 MNHEY and CDR2 SVGAGI. V dropped 6 bases and J dropped 7 bases, with 9 bases sitting between them. CDR3 in DNA: TGTGCCAGCAGCTCGGGTGTCGGGGAGCTGTTTTTT. Translated: CASSSGVGELFF.

V and J are TRBV7-9 and TRBJ2-7, with D possibly being TRBD1 (5 bases). CDR1 and CDR2 (germline): SEHNR, FQNEAQ (reference sequence). The CDR3 is 15 residues long. V lost 5 bases, J lost 5 bases, and 19 bases lay in between. CDR3 sequence reads: CASSPSFSGSHEQYF. As DNA, the CDR3 is TGTGCCAGCAGCCCCAGCTTCTCAGGGTCCCACGAGCAGTACTTC.

The chain recombines TRBV19 with TRBJ1-6; D gene unclear. The CDR3 runs to 15 residues. V lost 5 bases to trimming and J lost 0 bases, with 8 bases between them. CDR1 is LNHDA and CDR2 is SQIVND in the germline V gene (reference sequence). The CDR3 is CASSSRSSYNSPLHF. CDR3 nucleotides: TGTGCCAGTAGTTCGCGGAGCTCCTATAATTCACCCCTCCACTTT. Combining the CDR3 with reference TRBV19 and TRBJ1-6 gives the whole variable domain DGGITQSPKYLFRKEGQNVTLSCEQNLNHDAMYWYRQDPGQGLRLIYYSQIVNDFQKGDIAEGYSVSREKKESFPLTVTSAQKNPTAFYLCASSSRSSYNSPLHFGNGTRLTVT.

In its sample, this clone was seen once. The rearrangement joins TRBV2 to TRBJ2-5; maybe TRBD1 (6 bases). Trimming cost V 8 bases and J 5 bases, with 12 bases left between them. Germline CDR1 and CDR2: SNHLY and FYNNEI. The CDR3 is 12 amino acids. CDR3 in amino acids: CASGQGTETQYF. The CDR3 DNA reads TGTGCCAGCGGGCAGGGGACCGAGACCCAGTACTTC.

The count of this clone is one. This chain uses TRBV2 with TRBJ2-7; no reliable D call. In germline, CDR1 is SNHLY, CDR2 FYNNEI. CDR3 size: 13 residues. V lost 6 bases and J lost 6, with 15 bases in between. CDR3 in DNA: TGTGCCAGCAGCCCCGAGTCCTTCGGCGAGCAGTACTTC. It is translated as CASSPESFGEQYF.

J is TRBJ2-2 and V is TRBV18; 7 nucleotides match TRBD1. J lost 7 bases, V lost 3 bases, and 5 bases had no gene match. The germline V gene encodes CDR1 KGHSH and CDR2 LQKENI. CDR3 size: 14 residues. Here the CDR3 reads CASSPYTGDGELFF. The CDR3 coding sequence is TGTGCCAGCTCACCTTATACAGGGGACGGGGAGCTGTTTTTT. Full variable domain (missing parts from reference TRBV18 and TRBJ2-2): NAGVMQNPRHLVRRRGQEARLRCSPMKGHSHVYWYRQLPEEGLKFMVYLQKENIIDESGMPKERFSAEFPKEGPSILRIQQVVRGDSAAYFCASSPYTGDGELFFGEGSRLTVL.

The chain recombines TRBV9 with TRBJ2-3; TRBD2 matches 7 bases. This CDR3 has 13 amino acids. V was clipped by 0 bases and J by 10 bases; unmatched bases: 5. Germline assignment: CDR1 SGDLS and CDR2 YYNGEE. The CDR3 loop is CASSVGNREAQYF. The CDR3 nucleotides are TGTGCCAGCAGCGTAGGTAACCGGGAGGCGCAGTATTTT.

V usage is TRBV28 and J usage is TRBJ1-1; unclear D gene. There are 13 residues in the CDR3. V was shortened by 6 bases and J by 10 bases, with 18 bases between the two germline ends. Germline assignment: CDR1 MDHEN and CDR2 SYDVKM. The CDR3 nucleotides are TGTGCCAGCAGGCCCAGCGTGGTATCGGGAGCTTTCTTT. Its translation: CASRPSVVSGAFF.

This rearrangement joins TRBV24-1 to TRBJ2-5, with 11 nucleotides matching TRBD2. The germline CDR1 and CDR2 sequences are KGHDR and SFDVKD. V was pared by 2 bases and J by 5 bases, with 6 bases of the junction left unmatched. CDR3 size: 16 residues. CDR3 region: CATSDWTTSGKETQYF. The CDR3 coding sequence is TGTGCCACCAGTGATTGGACGACTAGCGGGAAGGAGACCCAGTACTTC.

The rearrangement joins TRBV5-6 to TRBJ2-2, with D uncertain. Trimming took off 1 base at V and 6 bases at J, with 4 bases between the two ends. Germline V gene sequence: CDR1 SGHDT, CDR2 YYEEEE. The CDR3 consists of 12 residues. CDR3 residues: CASSLYSGELFF. CDR3 in DNA: TGTGCCAGCAGCTTGTATTCCGGGGAGCTGTTTTTT.

Comment on this clone: Distinct nucleotide sequences in the sample also encode this CDR3. The J gene is TRBJ1-5, the V gene TRBV27; a weak D match, TRBD1 (6 bases). CDR1 and CDR2 (germline): MNHEY, SMNVEV (reference sequence). The V gene lost 5 bases and the J gene lost 4 bases, with 15 bases spanning the gap. CDR3 length equals 15 residues. The DNA for the CDR3 is TGTGCCAGCAGTCCCGGGGGGGGCTCTAATCAGCCCCAGCATTTT. Protein sequence: CASSPGGGSNQPQHF.

V and J are TRBV2 and TRBJ2-7, with TRBD2 matching over 11 bases. Germline CDR1 SNHLY, CDR2 FYNNEI. The CDR3 is 16 residues long. V trimming: 6 bases; J trimming: 1 base; junction bases outside the gene matches: 8. DNA of the CDR3: TGTGCCAGCAGGAGACCTGGGACTAGCGGATCCTACGAGCAGTACTTC. This codes for CASRRPGTSGSYEQYF. Complete variable domain (other parts from reference TRBV2 and TRBJ2-7): EPEVTQTPSHQVTQMGQEVILRCVPISNHLYFYWYRQILGQKVEFLVSFYNNEISEKSEIFDDQFSVERPDGSNFTLKIRSTKLEDSAMYFCASRRPGTSGSYEQYFGPGTRLTVT.

CDR3 coding DNA: TGTGCCAGCAGCGTAGCCCAGTTCCGGAGTTTCTACAATGAGCAGTTCTTC. It translates to CASSVAQFRSFYNEQFF. J is TRBJ2-1 and V is TRBV9, with D unclear. The CDR3 consists of 17 residues. CDR1 and CDR2 from the germline V gene are SGDLS and YYNGEE. V was shortened by 0 bases and J by 3 bases, with 16 bases between the two germline ends. The full variable domain, with the rest looked up from reference TRBV9 and TRBJ2-1, is DSGVTQTPKHLITATGQRVTLRCSPRSGDLSVYWYQQSLDQGLQFLIQYYNGEERAKGNILERFSAQQFPDLHSELNLSSLELGDSALYFCASSVAQFRSFYNEQFFGPGTRLTVL.

This sequence joins TRBV4-1 and TRBJ2-4; D is perhaps TRBD2 (6 bases). The CDR3 spans 16 residues. Germline V lookup: CDR1 MGHRA, CDR2 YSYEKL. V lost 4 bases and J 0 bases, leaving 13 bases between the germline ends. As DNA, the CDR3 is TGCGCCAGCAGCCCCAGTAGCGGATTAGCCAAAAACATTCAGTACTTC. It is translated as CASSPSSGLAKNIQYF.

The rearrangement uses TRBV9 and TRBJ2-5, with D possibly being TRBD1 (6 bases). CDR1 and CDR2 from the germline V gene are SGDLS and YYNGEE. The CDR3 sequence is 15 residues long. V was trimmed by 1 base and J by 1 base, leaving 11 bases between them. The CDR3: CASSVNLDSQETQYF. In nucleotides, the CDR3 is TGTGCCAGCAGCGTAAATCTGGACAGCCAAGAGACCCAGTACTTC.

The chain has TRBV20-1 and TRBJ2-1; 8 nucleotides align to TRBD2. Germline V gene data show CDR1 as DFQATT and CDR2 as SNEGSKA (reference sequence). This CDR3 has 11 amino acids. The CDR3 protein is CRGTRYNEQFF. As DNA, the CDR3 is TGCAGGGGGACTAGGTACAATGAGCAGTTCTTC.

J is TRBJ1-2 and V is TRBV18, with D perhaps matching TRBD1 (5 bases). This CDR3 contains 13 residues. Trimming stripped 2 bases from V and 3 bases from J, with 7 bases between. In germline, CDR1 is KGHSH, CDR2 LQKENI. The CDR3 nucleotides are TGTGCCAGCTCACCAGGCAGGGACTATGGCTACACCTTC. Translating it yields CASSPGRDYGYTF. The whole variable domain, filled in from reference TRBV18 and TRBJ1-2, reads NAGVMQNPRHLVRRRGQEARLRCSPMKGHSHVYWYRQLPEEGLKFMVYLQKENIIDESGMPKERFSAEFPKEGPSILRIQQVVRGDSAAYFCASSPGRDYGYTFGSGTRLTVV.

Here the CDR3 DNA reads TGTGCCAGCAGCGCCCGACTAGCGGGAGGGCCAAATGAGCAGTTCTTC. It codes for CASSARLAGGPNEQFF. The J gene is TRBJ2-1, the V gene TRBV9, with 14 bases identical to TRBD2. J was trimmed by 7 bases and V by 3 bases; bases with no gene match: 6. This CDR3 region has 16 residues. Germline CDR1 reads SGDLS; CDR2 reads YYNGEE.